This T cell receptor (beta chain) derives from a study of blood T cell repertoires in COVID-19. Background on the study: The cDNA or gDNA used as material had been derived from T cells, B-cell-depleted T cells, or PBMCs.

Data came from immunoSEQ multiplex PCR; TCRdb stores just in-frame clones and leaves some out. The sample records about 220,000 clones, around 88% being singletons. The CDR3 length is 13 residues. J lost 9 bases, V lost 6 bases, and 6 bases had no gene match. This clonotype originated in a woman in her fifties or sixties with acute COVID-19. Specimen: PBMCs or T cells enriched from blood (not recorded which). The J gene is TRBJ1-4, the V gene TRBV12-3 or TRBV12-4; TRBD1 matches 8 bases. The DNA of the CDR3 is TGTGCCAGCAGACCCGGACAGGGTCAAAAACTGTTTTTT. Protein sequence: CASRPGQGQKLFF.